This TCR beta chain was identified in a study of blood T cell repertoires in COVID-19. V was clipped by 2 bases and J by 4 bases, with 8 bases between them. The CDR3 spans 13 residues. CDR1 and CDR2 (germline): MNHEY, SVGAGI. Repertoires were generated with immunoSEQ multiplex PCR, while TCRdb's copy carries only in-frame clones and drops some. The sample contains about 210,000 clones, roughly 90% of which appear only once. What the recovered Cohort 3 donors had was two negative PCRs, clearance, or symptom resolution. The genes are TRBV6-5 and TRBJ1-1; D is unclear. The sequence was collected from a woman between 18 and 29 years old who had recovered from COVID-19. Sequencing was performed on PBMCs or T cells enriched from blood (not recorded which). The CDR3 DNA sequence: TGTGCCAGCAGTTACGGCAGGATCACTGAAGCTTTCTTT. As protein: CASSYGRITEAFF.